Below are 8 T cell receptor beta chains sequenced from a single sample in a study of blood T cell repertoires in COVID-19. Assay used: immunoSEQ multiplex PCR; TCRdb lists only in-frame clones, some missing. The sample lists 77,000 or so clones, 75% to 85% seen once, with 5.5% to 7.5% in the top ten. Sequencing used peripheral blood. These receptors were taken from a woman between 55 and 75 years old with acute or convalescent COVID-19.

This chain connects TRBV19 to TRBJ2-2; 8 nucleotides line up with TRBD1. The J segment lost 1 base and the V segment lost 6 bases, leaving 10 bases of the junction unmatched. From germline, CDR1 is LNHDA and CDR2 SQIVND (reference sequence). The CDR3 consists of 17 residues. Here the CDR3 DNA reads TGTGCCAGTAGAAGAGACAGGGGATTTATGAACACCGGGGAGCTGTTTTTT. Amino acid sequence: CASRRDRGFMNTGELFF.

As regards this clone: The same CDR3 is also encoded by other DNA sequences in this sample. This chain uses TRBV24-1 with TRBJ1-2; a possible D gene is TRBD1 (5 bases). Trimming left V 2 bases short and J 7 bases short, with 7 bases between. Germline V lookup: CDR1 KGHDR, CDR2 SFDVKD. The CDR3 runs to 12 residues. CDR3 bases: TGTGCCACCAGTGATTATAGGGGTGGCTACACCTTC. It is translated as CATSDYRGGYTF.

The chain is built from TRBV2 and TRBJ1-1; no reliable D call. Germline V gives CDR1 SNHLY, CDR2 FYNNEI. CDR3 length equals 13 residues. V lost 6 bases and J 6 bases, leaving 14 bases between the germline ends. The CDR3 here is CASRDDSGAEAFF. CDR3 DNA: TGTGCCAGCAGAGACGATTCAGGCGCTGAAGCTTTCTTT.

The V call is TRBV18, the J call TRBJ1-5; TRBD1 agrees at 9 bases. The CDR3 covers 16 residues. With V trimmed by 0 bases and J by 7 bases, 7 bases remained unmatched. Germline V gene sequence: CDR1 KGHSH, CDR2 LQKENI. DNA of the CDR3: TGTGCCAGCTCACCACCGGGACAGGGATCGGAGCAGCCCCAGCATTTT. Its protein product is CASSPPGQGSEQPQHF.

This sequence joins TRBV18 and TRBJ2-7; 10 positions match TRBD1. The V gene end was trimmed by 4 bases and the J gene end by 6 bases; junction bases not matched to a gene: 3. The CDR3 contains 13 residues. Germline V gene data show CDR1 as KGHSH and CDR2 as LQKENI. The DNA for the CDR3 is TGTGCCAGCTCACTTGGACAGGGGGGCGAGCAGTACTTC. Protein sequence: CASSLGQGGEQYF. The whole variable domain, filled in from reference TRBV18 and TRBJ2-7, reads NAGVMQNPRHLVRRRGQEARLRCSPMKGHSHVYWYRQLPEEGLKFMVYLQKENIIDESGMPKERFSAEFPKEGPSILRIQQVVRGDSAAYFCASSLGQGGEQYFGPGTRLTVT.

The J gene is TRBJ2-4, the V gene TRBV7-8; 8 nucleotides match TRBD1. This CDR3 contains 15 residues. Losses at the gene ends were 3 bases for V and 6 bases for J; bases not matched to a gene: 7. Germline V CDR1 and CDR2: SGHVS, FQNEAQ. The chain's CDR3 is CASSFRQGALNIQYF. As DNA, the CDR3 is TGTGCCAGCAGCTTTCGGCAGGGGGCACTAAACATTCAGTACTTC.

The CDR3 region is CASSTDNSYEQYF. The DNA of the CDR3 is TGTGCCAGTAGTACGGACAACTCCTACGAGCAGTACTTC. J is TRBJ2-7 and V is TRBV19, with D possibly matching TRBD1 (5 bases). Trimming stripped 4 bases from V and 0 bases from J, with 7 bases between. Germline V gene data show CDR1 as LNHDA and CDR2 as SQIVND (reference sequence). The CDR3 has 13 amino acids.

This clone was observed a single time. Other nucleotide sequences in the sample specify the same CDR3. CDR3 sequence: CASSLGLATDTQYF. CDR3 in DNA: TGCGCCAGCAGCTTAGGACTAGCGACAGATACGCAGTATTTT. The chain is built from TRBV5-1 and TRBJ2-3; TRBD2 matches 9 bases. This CDR3 contains 14 residues. Trimming at V came to 2 bases and at J to 3 bases, leaving 1 base not matched to a gene. CDR1 and CDR2 (germline): SGHRS, YFSETQ.